These 7 T cell receptor beta chains were all obtained from the same sample, sequenced in a study of cytomegalovirus exposure and HLA in healthy donors. Some clones are missing from TCRdb's copy, which holds only in-frame ones; the method was immunoSEQ multiplex PCR. The sample consists of some 110,000 clones, 86% of them appearing once. The sequencing input was PBMCs. These receptors originate from a young man in good health and CMV-seronegative.

The genes are TRBV7-2 and TRBJ1-5; possibly TRBD1 for D (5 bases). The germline V gene has CDR1 SGHTA and CDR2 FQGNSA. The CDR3 is 15 residues long. V was trimmed by 5 bases and J by 6 bases, leaving 17 bases between them. The CDR3 loop is CASSIGGAGGQPQHF. The CDR3 DNA reads as TGTGCCAGCAGCATAGGCGGGGCGGGCGGTCAGCCCCAGCATTTT.

A word on this clone: This sample includes further DNA sequences coding for the same CDR3. The chain couples TRBV6-1 to TRBJ2-5, with TRBD2 matching over 12 bases. The CDR3 has 15 amino acids. V lost 2 bases to trimming and J lost 2 bases; unmatched junction nucleotides: 0. Germline assignment: CDR1 MNHNS and CDR2 SASEGT. The CDR3 DNA is TGTGCCAGCAGTGAACTAGCGGGGGGGCAAGAGACCCAGTACTTC. Its protein is CASSELAGGQETQYF.

The V call is TRBV19, the J call TRBJ2-7, with 11 bases lining up with TRBD2. The germline V gene has CDR1 LNHDA and CDR2 SQIVND (reference sequence). The CDR3 is 17 residues long. J gave up 3 bases and V 3 bases, and 10 bases lay outside the gene matches. This CDR3 reads CASSIGFGSGGVYEQYF. The CDR3 nucleotides read TGTGCCAGTAGTATCGGCTTCGGTAGCGGGGGGGTCTACGAGCAGTACTTC. Supplemented by reference TRBV19 and TRBJ2-7, the full variable domain reads DGGITQSPKYLFRKEGQNVTLSCEQNLNHDAMYWYRQDPGQGLRLIYYSQIVNDFQKGDIAEGYSVSREKKESFPLTVTSAQKNPTAFYLCASSIGFGSGGVYEQYFGPGTRLTVT.

The chain joins TRBV30 to TRBJ1-1; a weak D match, TRBD1 (6 bases). The CDR3 spans 14 residues. Looked up from germline, CDR1 is GTSNPN and CDR2 is SVGIG (reference sequence). In DNA form, the CDR3 reads TGTGCTCAAAGCGGGACACCTCTGAACACTGAAGCTTTCTTT. Translating it yields CAQSGTPLNTEAFF.

This chain connects TRBV5-4 to TRBJ2-3; a weak D match, TRBD1 (5 bases). The V end was cut by 2 bases, the J end by 6 bases, with 10 bases between. The CDR3 totals 13 residues. Germline CDR1 reads SGHNT; CDR2 reads YYREEE (reference sequence). CDR3 nucleotide sequence: TGTGCCAGCAGCTTTAAAGGGGCGGATACGCAGTATTTT. Its translation: CASSFKGADTQYF.

This clone appeared once. The chain recombines TRBV30 with TRBJ2-3; 7 bases are shared with TRBD2. The CDR3 consists of 15 residues. J gave up 5 bases and V 0 bases, and 8 bases lay outside the gene matches. Germline assignment: CDR1 GTSNPN and CDR2 SVGIG (reference sequence). CDR3 coding DNA: TGTGCCTGGAGTGTGGGGGGAGGGCCCCGAGATACGCAGTATTTT. Amino acids: CAWSVGGGPRDTQYF.

This clone occurred a few times. CDR3 region: CASSLGQGPDYGYTF. The CDR3 DNA is TGCGCCAGCAGCCTGGGACAGGGGCCGGACTATGGCTACACCTTC. This chain links TRBV4-1 with TRBJ1-2, with 10 nucleotides matching TRBD1. Germline V gene lookup returns CDR1 MGHRA and CDR2 YSYEKL. The CDR3 covers 15 residues. The ends lost 4 bases at V and 3 bases at J; junction bases unmatched: 5.